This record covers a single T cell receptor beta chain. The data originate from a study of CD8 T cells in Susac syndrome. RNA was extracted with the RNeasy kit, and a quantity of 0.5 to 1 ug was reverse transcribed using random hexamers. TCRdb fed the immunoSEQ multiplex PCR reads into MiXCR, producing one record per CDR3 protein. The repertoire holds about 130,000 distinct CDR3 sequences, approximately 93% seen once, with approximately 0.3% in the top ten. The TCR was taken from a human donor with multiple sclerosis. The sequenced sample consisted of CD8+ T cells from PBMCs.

This CDR3 is CASSPTGQGENTEAFF. The DNA of the CDR3 is TGCGCCAGCAGCCCGACCGGACAGGGGGAGAACACTGAAGCTTTCTTT. The chain is built from TRBV4-1 and TRBJ1-1, with 10 bases lining up with TRBD1. In germline, CDR1 is MGHRA, CDR2 YSYEKL. The CDR3 has 16 residues. J was trimmed by 1 base and V by 4 bases; bases with no gene match: 6.